This T cell receptor (beta chain) was captured by sequencing in a study of blood T cell repertoires in COVID-19 (dated by TCRdb to 2019 to 2021). At the level of the whole study: Samples covering the acute and convalescent phases of COVID-19 were provided by collaborators in the United States, Italy and Spain. The samples were drawn from the first 160 participants of the ongoing ImmuneRACE study and from 1,254 subjects provided by 6 global collaborators. Where available, HLA class I and class II types were taken from metadata supplied by the sample provider and were not determined by assay-based typing. The material from the prospective study consisted of cDNA or gDNA derived from T cells, B-cell-depleted T cells, or PBMCs. A de-identified subject ID, COVID-19 status, age in years and sex were almost always included in the sample metadata. Deeply sampled blood TCRbeta repertoires from subjects exposed to, actively infected with, or recovered from COVID-19 were included in the dataset. The repertoires were released in a freely available public database meant as a resource for research on the immune response to SARS-CoV-2.

The immunoSEQ Assay, a bias-controlled multiplex PCR, was used to amplify TCRbeta CDR3 regions from genomic DNA. Turning to the authors' computational methods: The number of nucleated cells in each sample was estimated from the amplification of reference gene primers within the assay. To quantify the absolute abundance of each unique TCRbeta CDR3 rearrangement, sequence reads were collapsed and filtered. For each sample, productive Simpson clonality was calculated as the square root of Simpson's diversity index over productive rearrangements. Not all clones reach the TCRdb copy of this immuneACCESS table, which keeps in-frame sequences only. Checked studies attribute under half of the gap to unresolved V genes and leave the rest unexplained. The V and J calls and clone size were taken over from that table, and D and trimming were inferred from the DNA. The table for this sample lists 100,000 to 150,000 clones; 80% to 90% of them were counted only once. Around 5.6% of the sample goes to the ten largest clones.

Collaborating institutions collected whole blood in K2EDTA tubes following their own protocols. For TCRbeta analysis, collaborator samples were shipped as frozen whole blood, as isolated PBMCs, or as DNA extracted from either sample type. Here is what the overall study found, with its caveats: The quantity of clinical and demographic metadata differed by source and by participant and was supplied without curation.

In regard to this clone: Its antigen is still unknown. One base away there is no much larger clone; base qualities are not given.

V and J are truncated by 5 bases and 6 bases respectively, leaving an intervening sequence of 8 bases. Measured from the cysteine to the phenylalanine, the CDR3 is 11 residues long. Only the CDR3 DNA is retained, 33 bases long and in frame from the first base. In the germline V gene, CDR1 corresponds to KGHSH and CDR2 to LQKENI. This chain joins TRBV18 to TRBJ2-7; the D gene is unclear. Sequencing was performed on peripheral blood. This sequence was found in an elderly man with active or convalescent COVID-19. The CDR3 reads as follows: CASSEIAEQYF. The DNA is TGTGCCAGCTCAGAAATAGCCGAGCAGTACTTC.